The sequence of this TCR beta chain was determined in a study of blood T cell repertoires in COVID-19. Study overall: Some COVID-19 samples were acute and others convalescent; all came from the United States, Italy and Spain.

Authors' methods: Quantification of nucleated cells was approximated via reference gene primer amplification. Method: immunoSEQ multiplex PCR; TCRdb's copy keeps in-frame clones and lacks some. V and J calls and clone size are as listed in that table; D and trimming were resolved from the DNA. The sample lists some 45,000 clones; about nine tenths were seen once. Germline lookup yields CDR1 LGHDT and CDR2 YNNKEL (reference sequence). With V trimmed by 3 bases and J by 0 bases, 8 bases remained unmatched. The CDR3 runs to 17 residues. The clonotype originates from a human donor in a cohort sampled during active COVID-19. The sequencing input was peripheral blood. V and J are TRBV3-1 (or the pseudogene TRBV3-2) and TRBJ1-1, with 9 bases fitting TRBD1. The CDR3 loop is CASSQGTGWRLNTEAFF. CDR3 DNA sequence: TGTGCCAGCAGCCAGGGGACAGGGTGGCGATTGAACACTGAAGCTTTCTTT.